A single sample gave rise to the 28 T cell receptor beta chains below, sequenced in a study of shared clonotypes between healthy human individuals. This table comes from immunoSEQ multiplex PCR, and its TCRdb copy is limited to in-frame clones, with some not included. The sample lists under 1,100,000 clones, around 76% occurring once. The source material was memory CD4+ T cells sorted from blood. The subset is: CD45RA-negative fraction. All receptors derive from a man aged 18 to 30 in good health.

The gene calls are TRBV5-1 and TRBJ1-5; TRBD1 agrees at 7 bases. The CDR3 is 14 residues long. In germline, CDR1 is SGHRS, CDR2 YFSETQ. J gave up 4 bases and V 3 bases, and 4 bases lay outside the gene matches. DNA of the CDR3: TGCGCCAGCAGCTCCCCACAGGGGAATCAGCCCCAGCATTTT. Translated: CASSSPQGNQPQHF.

The chain employs TRBV4-1 and TRBJ2-5; tentatively, D is TRBD1 or TRBD2 (6 bases each). There are 15 residues in the CDR3. The germline V gene has CDR1 MGHRA and CDR2 YSYEKL. V shed 1 base and J shed 4 bases, with 13 bases lying between them. Here the CDR3 reads CASSQVGGQGETQYF. CDR3 nucleotides: TGCGCCAGCAGCCAAGTTGGGGGGCAGGGAGAGACCCAGTACTTC.

This sequence joins TRBV5-6 and TRBJ1-5; D is possibly TRBD1 (6 bases). The V end was cut by 4 bases, the J end by 3 bases, with 17 bases between. This CDR3 contains 16 residues. Per the germline V gene, CDR1 is SGHDT and CDR2 is YYEEEE. The CDR3 DNA follows: TGTGCCAGCAGCAGGCGGGGGGGCGCGGACAATCAGCCCCAGCATTTT. It yields the protein CASSRRGGADNQPQHF.

This rearrangement joins TRBV30 to TRBJ1-2; 7 nucleotides line up with TRBD1. This CDR3 is 15 amino acids long. The V and J ends lost 2 bases and 2 bases, in that order; junction bases with no gene match: 8. Germline CDR1 and CDR2: GTSNPN and SVGIG (reference sequence). The CDR3 DNA reads TGTGCCTGGAGTATAAGGACAGGAGTCAACTATGGCTACACCTTC. Its protein is CAWSIRTGVNYGYTF.

The chain employs TRBV7-9 and TRBJ1-1; D is uncertain. V shed 0 bases and J shed 7 bases, with 15 bases lying between them. This CDR3 has 15 amino acids. Germline V gene data show CDR1 as SEHNR and CDR2 as FQNEAQ (reference sequence). The CDR3: CASSLALRAKDEAFF. In DNA form, the CDR3 reads TGTGCCAGCAGCTTAGCGCTCAGAGCCAAAGATGAAGCTTTCTTT.

The genes are TRBV11-2 and TRBJ2-7; 10 nucleotides match TRBD1. In germline, CDR1 is SGHAT, CDR2 FQNNGV. The V and J ends lost 5 bases and 4 bases, in that order; junction bases with no gene match: 8. The CDR3 has 15 amino acids. The CDR3 region has the DNA TGTGCCAGCAGCGGATCGACAGGGGGCGAGTACGAGCAGTACTTC. The encoded protein is CASSGSTGGEYEQYF.

The chain is built from TRBV4-3 and TRBJ2-6, with TRBD2 matching 7 bases. After removal of 0 bases from V and 1 base from J, the junction contained 3 bases not matched to a gene. This CDR3 has 17 amino acids. Germline lookup yields CDR1 LGHNA and CDR2 YSLEER. The CDR3 sequence is CASSQEGSGSGANVLTF. The DNA for the CDR3 is TGCGCCAGCAGCCAAGAAGGTAGCGGGTCTGGGGCCAACGTCCTGACTTTC.

The chain recombines TRBV9 with TRBJ1-1; 8 nucleotides align to TRBD1. Trimming at V came to 2 bases and at J to 1 base, leaving 4 bases not matched to a gene. This CDR3 is built from 15 residues. Germline values: CDR1 SGDLS, CDR2 YYNGEE. In DNA, the CDR3 is TGTGCCAGCAGCGTTTTGACAGGGGAGAACACTGAAGCTTTCTTT. This sequence encodes CASSVLTGENTEAFF.

The gene calls are TRBV27 and TRBJ2-5; D not resolved. Germline lookup yields CDR1 MNHEY and CDR2 SMNVEV (reference sequence). V shed 0 bases and J shed 5 bases, with 7 bases lying between them. The CDR3 is made up of 13 amino acids. The DNA of the CDR3 is TGTGCCAGCAGTTTATCGCCCTGGGAGACCCAGTACTTC. It codes for CASSLSPWETQYF.

The J gene is TRBJ1-6, the V gene TRBV5-1; D ambiguous. CDR3 length: 15 amino acids. V lost 4 bases and J lost 0, with 8 bases in between. Germline V lookup: CDR1 SGHRS, CDR2 YFSETQ. The CDR3 bases are TGCGCCAGCAGCCCCGGGAGCTCCTATAATTCACCCCTCCACTTT. This gives the protein CASSPGSSYNSPLHF.

The rearrangement uses TRBV11-3 and TRBJ2-3; 9 bases are shared with TRBD1. The CDR3 length is 16 residues. The germline gives CDR1 SGHNT, CDR2 YENEEA. V lost 4 bases and J lost 3; bases outside the gene matches: 8. Written as DNA, the CDR3 is TGTGCCAGCAGCTGGGCAGGTGGACAGGGGACAGATACGCAGTATTTT. This sequence encodes CASSWAGGQGTDTQYF.

V gene TRBV5-1 combines with J gene TRBJ1-6, with D hard to call. Germline loops: CDR1 SGHRS, CDR2 YFSETQ. The CDR3 runs 15 residues. Deletions cut 7 bases from V and 0 bases from J, with 11 bases between. The CDR3 DNA is TGCGCCAGCGGCCGGGAAAGCTCCTATAATTCACCCCTCCACTTT. This encodes CASGRESSYNSPLHF.

Details on this clone: The sample carries other DNA sequences with the same CDR3. The chain has TRBV29-1 and TRBJ2-7; D gene unclear. CDR1 and CDR2 from the germline V gene are SQVTM and ANQGSEA. The CDR3 sequence is 11 residues long. The V end was cut by 5 bases, the J end by 0 bases, with 5 bases between. DNA for the CDR3: TGCAGCGTTCTGCTCTCCTACGAGCAGTACTTC. It encodes CSVLLSYEQYF.

This sequence joins TRBV5-3 and TRBJ1-1, with 11 bases matching TRBD1. TRBV5-3 belongs to the ORF category, with a function that is uncertain. Trimming at V came to 1 base and at J to 0 bases, leaving 8 bases not matched to a gene. This CDR3 contains 18 residues. The CDR3 coding sequence is TGTGCCAGAAGCTTGAATCTTTTGGGACAGGGGGTGAACACTGAAGCTTTCTTT. Residues: CARSLNLLGQGVNTEAFF.

V and J are TRBV5-1 and TRBJ2-3, with D hard to call. The CDR3 has 18 amino acids. CDR1 SGHRS and CDR2 YFSETQ come from the germline V gene. Between the trimmed V and J ends, which lost 3 bases and 0 bases, there was a span of 20 bases. The CDR3 sequence is CASSSARASHTSTDTQYF. Written as DNA, the CDR3 is TGCGCCAGCAGCTCAGCACGGGCTAGTCACACTAGCACAGATACGCAGTATTTT.

The rearrangement uses TRBV11-2 and TRBJ2-4; 9 bases agree with TRBD2. The germline CDR1 and CDR2 sequences are SGHAT and FQNNGV. Germline trimming cut 6 bases from V and 0 bases from J; bases unmatched to any gene: 12. The CDR3 consists of 18 residues. The CDR3 region is CASRPAPTSGLAKNIQYF. CDR3 bases: TGTGCCAGCAGACCCGCTCCGACTAGCGGTCTAGCCAAAAACATTCAGTACTTC.

Remarks on this clone: Distinct nucleotide sequences in the sample also encode this CDR3. The chain combines TRBV7-9 with TRBJ1-5; 7 bases are a match to TRBD1. The junction had 5 bases not matched to a gene; V was cut back by 6 bases and J by 0 bases. This CDR3 region has 15 residues. From germline, CDR1 is SEHNR and CDR2 FQNEAQ (reference sequence). DNA for the CDR3: TGTGCCAGCAGTCTTGGGGACAGTAGCAATCAGCCCCAGCATTTT. Translated, it gives CASSLGDSSNQPQHF.

The J gene is TRBJ1-2, the V gene TRBV12-5; TRBD1 aligns across 7 bases. Germline V gene data show CDR1 as LGHNT and CDR2 as FRNRAP. Unmatched junction bases numbered 7, after V lost 0 bases and J lost 3 bases. The length of the CDR3 is 16 residues. In nucleotides, the CDR3 is TGTGCTAGTGGTTTGGTATCAGGGGGGAATCACTATGGCTACACCTTC. The encoded protein is CASGLVSGGNHYGYTF.

This rearrangement joins TRBV6-5 to TRBJ1-5; D unclear. Germline CDR1 reads MNHEY; CDR2 reads SVGAGI. V lost 6 bases to trimming and J lost 2 bases, with 11 bases between them. The CDR3 is 14 amino acids. The CDR3 is CASSLSYGNQPQHF. The CDR3 DNA reads TGTGCCAGCAGCTTGTCCTACGGCAATCAGCCCCAGCATTTT.

The gene calls are TRBV2 and TRBJ2-7; 7 bases are shared with TRBD1. V gave up 4 bases and J gave up 5 bases; unmatched junction bases: 8. The V gene's germline CDR1 is SNHLY and CDR2 FYNNEI. The CDR3 is made up of 14 amino acids. The CDR3 reads CASSGSQGVDEQYF. The CDR3 DNA reads as TGTGCCAGCAGTGGAAGTCAGGGGGTTGACGAGCAGTACTTC.

The genes are TRBV6-5 and TRBJ2-4; D is tentatively TRBD1 or TRBD2 (6 bases each). Germline CDR1 MNHEY, CDR2 SVGAGI. The CDR3 has 12 amino acids. Trimming removed 10 bases at V and 8 bases at J, with 15 bases between. CDR3 nucleotides: TGTGCCACTGCGGGGCAGGGGCACATTCAGTACTTC. This sequence encodes CATAGQGHIQYF.

The CDR3 coding sequence is TGTGCCAGCAGCTTAATCGCAGGGTTGGGGACCCAGTACTTC. As protein: CASSLIAGLGTQYF. This sequence joins TRBV7-2 and TRBJ2-5; D may be TRBD1 (5 bases). Per germline, CDR1 SGHTA and CDR2 FQGNSA. V lost 2 bases and J lost 7, with 14 bases in between. The CDR3 covers 14 residues.

This clone was detected only a few times. The chain recombines TRBV18 with TRBJ2-1; D remains unclear. V was pared by 0 bases and J by 7 bases, with 10 bases between. This CDR3 is 14 amino acids long. Germline-derived CDR1 and CDR2 are KGHSH and LQKENI. CDR3 protein: CASSPPNGENEQFF. As DNA, the CDR3 is TGTGCCAGCTCACCACCTAACGGTGAAAATGAGCAGTTCTTC.

This rearrangement joins TRBV5-6 to TRBJ2-2; 13 bases are a match to TRBD2. Trimming cost V 0 bases and J 7 bases; bases outside gene matches: 6. Germline V gene sequence: CDR1 SGHDT, CDR2 YYEEEE. The CDR3 is 17 amino acids. The CDR3 coding sequence is TGTGCCAGCAGCTTGGGCACTAGCGGGAGGGCCATCGGGGAGCTGTTTTTT. The encoded protein is CASSLGTSGRAIGELFF.

The chain recombines TRBV6-1 with TRBJ2-1; 7 nucleotides agree with TRBD1. CDR1 MNHNS and CDR2 SASEGT come from the germline V gene. The CDR3 has 14 amino acids. V dropped 6 bases and J dropped 0; count of bases not matched to a gene: 2. DNA for the CDR3: TGTGCCAGCAGCCGACAGGGCTCCTACAATGAGCAGTTCTTC. Protein sequence: CASSRQGSYNEQFF.

Points on this clone: This specimen includes other DNA sequences encoding the same CDR3. J is TRBJ1-1 and V is TRBV6-5, with D possibly matching TRBD1 (5 bases). This CDR3 is 14 amino acids long. Germline values: CDR1 MNHEY, CDR2 SVGAGI. Trimming cost V 6 bases and J 2 bases, with 13 bases left between them. Here the CDR3 reads CASSQRQLNTEAFF. The CDR3 DNA reads as TGTGCCAGCAGCCAGAGACAGCTCAACACTGAAGCTTTCTTT.

Remarks on this clone: The same CDR3 also results from other DNA sequences found in this sample. This sequence joins TRBV5-6 and TRBJ1-2; D remains unclear. In germline, CDR1 is SGHDT, CDR2 YYEEEE. V lost 2 bases and J lost 1, with 3 bases in between. This CDR3 contains 12 residues. The CDR3 here is CASSLGNYGYTF. As DNA, the CDR3 is TGTGCCAGCAGCTTAGGTAACTATGGCTACACCTTC.

In regard to this clone: A far larger clone is off by one base, so a read error is likely. The chain joins TRBV6-6 to TRBJ2-2, with 9 bases aligning to TRBD1. The length of the CDR3 is 15 residues. The germline CDR1 and CDR2 sequences are MNHNY and SVGAGI (reference sequence). CDR3: CTSSYRTGETGELFF. CDR3 DNA sequence: TGTACCAGCAGTTACCGGACAGGGGAGACCGGGGAGCTGTTTTTT.